Listed below are T cell receptor beta chains from one sample, sequenced in a study of blood T cell repertoires in COVID-19. The method was immunoSEQ multiplex PCR; TCRdb's version includes in-frame clones alone and lacks a portion of them. The sample lists under 300,000 clones; approximately 81% were seen once. The sample comprised peripheral blood. Source of these receptors: a woman aged 55-75 years with active or convalescent COVID-19. Each CDR3 is given with its conserved first and last residue. The order of the fields is V gene, D gene, clone size, J gene, CDR3 protein, CDR3 DNA. The D gene is left open where the match is weak. Clone sizes are given selectively: once, few, many, or a class where the clone is expanded.

TRBV5-4	.	.	TRBJ1-2	CASSLGAQGKGYGYTF	TGTGCCAGCAGCTTGGGGGCACAGGGCAAAGGCTATGGCTACACCTTC
TRBV7-2	.	.	TRBJ2-5	CASSLGGNPRETQYF	TGTGCCAGCAGCTTAGGCGGGAACCCTAGGGAGACCCAGTACTTC
TRBV30	.	once	TRBJ1-3	CAWSRGGRNTIYF	TGTGCCTGGAGTAGGGGAGGTCGAAACACCATATATTTT
TRBV15	.	.	TRBJ1-5	CATSGTLVNQPQHF	TGTGCCACCAGCGGGACACTGGTGAATCAGCCCCAGCATTTT
TRBV2	TRBD1	.	TRBJ1-4	CASGGQPYEKLFF	TGTGCCAGCGGGGGACAGCCCTATGAAAAACTGTTTTTT
TRBV5-5	TRBD1	.	TRBJ1-5	CASSSAGTGYQPQHF	TGTGCCAGCAGCTCTGCCGGGACAGGGTACCAGCCCCAGCATTTT
TRBV3-1/TRBV3-2	.	few	TRBJ1-2	CASSQGFSWGGSRPNYGYTF	TGTGCCAGCAGCCAAGGATTTTCCTGGGGGGGCTCGCGGCCTAACTATGGCTACACCTTC
TRBV10-3	.	.	TRBJ1-1	CAMGPSTEAFF	TGTGCCATGGGGCCATCCACTGAAGCTTTCTTT
TRBV27	TRBD1	once	TRBJ1-2	CASMEAGTGGLDSFLYGYTF	TGTGCCAGCATGGAGGCCGGGACAGGGGGTCTAGACTCGTTCCTCTATGGCTACACCTTC
TRBV7-3	TRBD2	.	TRBJ2-5	CASSPFPTSGGVQETQYF	TGTGCCAGCAGCCCGTTTCCAACTAGCGGGGGGGTCCAAGAGACCCAGTACTTC
TRBV27	.	.	TRBJ1-2	CASSGAETDSNYGYTF	TGTGCCAGCAGTGGGGCGGAGACAGACTCGAACTATGGCTACACCTTC
TRBV6-6	.	.	TRBJ1-5	CASGPTGGWQPQHF	TGTGCCAGCGGGCCTACGGGGGGGTGGCAGCCCCAGCATTTT
TRBV9	TRBD2	.	TRBJ2-1	CASRPTSGGANEQFF	TGTGCCAGCAGACCCACTAGCGGGGGGGCAAATGAGCAGTTCTTC
TRBV10-3	.	.	TRBJ1-5	CAISDRGAQPQHF	TGTGCCATCAGTGACAGGGGTGCTCAGCCCCAGCATTTT
TRBV11-2	TRBD2	.	TRBJ2-5	CASSYPLAGGQETQYF	TGTGCCAGCAGCTACCCACTAGCGGGGGGGCAAGAGACCCAGTACTTC
TRBV18	.	.	TRBJ2-5	CASSQGLDQETQYF	TGTGCCAGCTCCCAGGGCCTGGACCAAGAGACCCAGTACTTC
TRBV6-2/TRBV6-3	.	.	TRBJ1-5	CASSYEVRQPQHF	TGTGCCAGCAGTTACGAGGTACGGCAGCCCCAGCATTTT
TRBV9	TRBD1	.	TRBJ1-3	CASSVGAGGTGGNTIYF	TGTGCCAGCAGCGTAGGGGCAGGGGGCACGGGTGGAAACACCATATATTTT
TRBV7-9	.	.	TRBJ2-7	CASSLAHAQYEQYF	TGTGCCAGCAGCTTAGCACACGCCCAGTACGAGCAGTACTTC
TRBV6-5	TRBD1	.	TRBJ1-1	CASSPGTAGTEAFF	TGTGCCAGCAGTCCGGGGACAGCGGGCACTGAAGCTTTCTTT
TRBV5-1	.	.	TRBJ1-1	CASSRETGTEAFF	TGCGCCAGCAGCCGGGAAACAGGGACTGAAGCTTTCTTT
TRBV6-4	.	.	TRBJ1-1	CASSPEAGTEAFF	TGTGCCAGCAGCCCGGAGGCAGGTACTGAAGCTTTCTTT
TRBV3-1/TRBV3-2	.	.	TRBJ1-3	CASSQTDPRSNTIYF	TGTGCCAGCAGCCAGACAGACCCTCGGTCGAACACCATATATTTT
TRBV7-3	TRBD2	.	TRBJ2-3	CASSLTTSGGEDTQYF	TGTGCCAGCAGCTTAACTACTAGCGGGGGGGAGGATACGCAGTATTTT
TRBV5-1	TRBD1	.	TRBJ2-2	CASSIGQVDLPLFF	TGCGCCAGCAGCATTGGACAGGTTGACCTTCCCCTGTTTTTT
TRBV29-1	TRBD1	.	TRBJ1-2	CSVVPGQGAYGYTF	TGCAGCGTTGTACCGGGACAGGGGGCCTATGGCTACACCTTC
TRBV6-1	.	.	TRBJ1-1	CASSEIMNTEAFF	TGTGCCAGCAGTGAAATCATGAACACTGAAGCTTTCTTT
TRBV19	.	.	TRBJ1-2	CASAPEGGIANYGYTF	TGTGCCAGCGCCCCGGAGGGGGGGATAGCTAACTATGGCTACACCTTC
TRBV7-2	TRBD2	.	TRBJ2-2	CASSGGLAGAGELFF	TGTGCCAGCAGCGGGGGACTAGCGGGGGCCGGGGAGCTGTTTTTT
TRBV3-1/TRBV3-2	TRBD1	.	TRBJ1-1	CASSHLQGLGAFF	TGTGCCAGCAGCCATCTACAGGGGCTGGGAGCTTTCTTT
TRBV28	TRBD2	once	TRBJ2-7	CASTPGRGASYEQYF	TGTGCCAGCACCCCCGGGAGGGGCGCATCCTACGAGCAGTACTTC
TRBV10-3	TRBD1	.	TRBJ1-2	CAISDPGGRYGYTF	TGTGCCATCAGTGACCCAGGGGGAAGATATGGCTACACCTTC
TRBV15	.	.	TRBJ2-4	CATSSPGEAGIAKNIQYF	TGTGCCACCAGCAGTCCCGGGGAAGCCGGGATTGCCAAAAACATTCAGTACTTC
TRBV9	TRBD1	.	TRBJ1-3	CASSPRQGAGNTIYF	TGTGCCAGCAGCCCCCGTCAGGGGGCTGGAAACACCATATATTTT
TRBV4-3	TRBD1	.	TRBJ1-1	CASSQKPGTGIPLGGLNTEAFF	TGCGCCAGCAGCCAAAAACCCGGGACAGGAATCCCGCTAGGGGGACTGAACACTGAAGCTTTCTTT
TRBV2	TRBD1	.	TRBJ1-4	CASSVGGQLNEKLFF	TGTGCCAGCAGTGTCGGGGGACAGCTTAATGAAAAACTGTTTTTT
TRBV2	.	.	TRBJ1-1	CASSDRGNPLNTEAFF	TGTGCCAGCAGTGACCGCGGGAACCCATTGAACACTGAAGCTTTCTTT
TRBV4-2	TRBD2	.	TRBJ2-1	CASSQGPMAGGQNEQFF	TGTGCCAGCAGCCAAGGACCGATGGCGGGGGGGCAAAATGAGCAGTTCTTC
TRBV19	.	.	TRBJ2-5	CASSPRNRDQETQYF	TGTGCCAGTAGTCCCCGTAACAGGGATCAAGAGACCCAGTACTTC
TRBV2	.	.	TRBJ2-1	CASNLVGYNEQFF	TGTGCCAGCAACCTAGTGGGTTACAATGAGCAGTTCTTC
TRBV7-2	.	.	TRBJ2-2	CASSLGRGGTGELFF	TGTGCCAGCAGCCTAGGGCGGGGAGGCACCGGGGAGCTGTTTTTT
TRBV11-2	TRBD2	.	TRBJ2-3	CASSPLAGGYTDTQYF	TGTGCCAGCAGCCCGTTAGCGGGGGGGTACACAGATACGCAGTATTTT
TRBV12-3/TRBV12-4	.	.	TRBJ1-2	CASATGNYGYTF	TGTGCCAGCGCCACAGGGAACTATGGCTACACCTTC
TRBV7-6	TRBD1	.	TRBJ1-6	CASSLVTGAVASPLHF	TGTGCCAGCAGCTTAGTAACAGGGGCTGTGGCTTCACCCCTCCACTTT
TRBV19	TRBD1	.	TRBJ1-1	CASRWGTGGYTEAFF	TGTGCCAGTCGGTGGGGGACAGGGGGATACACTGAAGCTTTCTTT
TRBV5-8	.	.	TRBJ2-2	CASSNPPGGAATGELFF	TGTGCCAGCAGCAATCCTCCCGGCGGGGCGGCCACCGGGGAGCTGTTTTTT
TRBV30	.	.	TRBJ2-3	CAWGEGVTDTQYF	TGTGCCTGGGGCGAGGGGGTTACAGATACGCAGTATTTT
TRBV5-8	.	few	TRBJ1-3	CASSLRPGAANTIYF	TGTGCCAGCAGCTTGCGGCCAGGGGCGGCAAACACCATATATTTT
TRBV7-9	.	once	TRBJ1-2	CASSSQGRNYGYTF	TGTGCCAGCAGCTCTCAGGGGCGAAATTATGGCTACACCTTC
TRBV11-2	.	few	TRBJ2-1	CASSANYQYNEQFF	TGTGCCAGCAGCGCTAACTACCAGTACAATGAGCAGTTCTTC
TRBV7-6	TRBD1	.	TRBJ2-3	CASSWDRGRDTQYF	TGTGCCAGCAGCTGGGACAGGGGGCGTGATACGCAGTATTTT
TRBV7-8	.	.	TRBJ2-3	CASSSGLSDTQYF	TGTGCCAGCAGCTCGGGACTTTCAGATACGCAGTATTTT
TRBV7-9	.	.	TRBJ1-1	CASSLSSGNTEAFF	TGTGCCAGCAGCTTATCGTCGGGGAACACTGAAGCTTTCTTT
TRBV5-1	.	.	TRBJ1-4	CASSFLGVSNEKLFF	TGCGCCAGCAGCTTTCTAGGGGTGTCTAATGAAAAACTGTTTTTT
TRBV12-3/TRBV12-4	.	.	TRBJ2-7	CASSLGAWEQYF	TGTGCCAGCAGTTTGGGGGCCTGGGAGCAGTACTTC